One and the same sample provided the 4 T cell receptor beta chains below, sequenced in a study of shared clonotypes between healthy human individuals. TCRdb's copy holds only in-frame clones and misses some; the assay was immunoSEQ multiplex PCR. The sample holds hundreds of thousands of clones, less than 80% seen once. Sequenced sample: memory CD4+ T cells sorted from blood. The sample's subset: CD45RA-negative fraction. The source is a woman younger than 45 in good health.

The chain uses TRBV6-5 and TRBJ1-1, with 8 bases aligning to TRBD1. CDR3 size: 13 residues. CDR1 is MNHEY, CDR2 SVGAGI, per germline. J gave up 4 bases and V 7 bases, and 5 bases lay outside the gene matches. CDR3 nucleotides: TGTGCCAGCACCCCGGACAGGGTCACTGAAGCTTTCTTT. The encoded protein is CASTPDRVTEAFF.

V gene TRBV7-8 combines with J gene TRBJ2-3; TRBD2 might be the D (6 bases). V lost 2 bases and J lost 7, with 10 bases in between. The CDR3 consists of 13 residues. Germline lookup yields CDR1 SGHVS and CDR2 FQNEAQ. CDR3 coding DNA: TGTGCCAGCAGCTTATCCGGGACTCATACGCAGTATTTT. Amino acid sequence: CASSLSGTHTQYF.

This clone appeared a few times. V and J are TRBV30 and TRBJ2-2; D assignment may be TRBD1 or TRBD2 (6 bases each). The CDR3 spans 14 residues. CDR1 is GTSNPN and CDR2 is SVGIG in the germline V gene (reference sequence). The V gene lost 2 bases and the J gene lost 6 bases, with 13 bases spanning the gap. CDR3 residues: CAWSLEGGSGELFF. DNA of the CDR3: TGTGCCTGGAGTTTAGAGGGGGGATCCGGGGAGCTGTTTTTT. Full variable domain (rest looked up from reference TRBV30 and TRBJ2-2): SQTIHQWPATLVQPVGSPLSLECTVEGTSNPNLYWYRQAAGRGLQLLFYSVGIGQISSEVPQNLSASRPQDRQFILSSKKLLLSDSGFYLCAWSLEGGSGELFFGEGSRLTVL.

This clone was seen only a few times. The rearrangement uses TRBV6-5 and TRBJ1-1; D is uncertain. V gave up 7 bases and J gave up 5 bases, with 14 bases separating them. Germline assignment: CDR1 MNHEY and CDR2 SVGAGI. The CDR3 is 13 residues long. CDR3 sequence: CASNKNDGTEAFF. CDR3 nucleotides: TGTGCCAGCAATAAGAACGACGGAACTGAAGCTTTCTTT.